Listed here are 32 T cell receptor beta chains from one sample, sequenced in a study of T cells in women clearing cervical HPV infection. The assay was immunoSEQ multiplex PCR, and TCRdb's table has in-frame clones only and misses some. In all, the sample yields about 22,000 clones. The sample comprised blood buffy coat. Source of these receptors: a woman between 18 and 70 years old with a cervical HPV16 infection that either progressed to CIN3+ or cleared (not recorded which).

In regard to this clone: The read ends 3 residues shy of where the CDR3 ends; the end is completed using the germline J gene. The chain combines TRBV20-1 with TRBJ1-1; possibly TRBD1 for D (6 bases). The CDR3 is 16 amino acids. CDR1 and CDR2 from the germline V gene are DFQATT and SNEGSKA (reference sequence). Trimming removed 0 bases at V and 1 base at J, with 15 bases between. The covered CDR3 bases are TGCAGTGCTAGAGATCGGATGGGACACCAGAACACTGAA. It yields the protein CSARDRMGHQNTE. From start to end, the CDR3 is CSARDRMGHQNTEAFF.

Turning to this clone: The read ends 3 residues early relative to the CDR3; the germline J gene fills the gap. The rearrangement joins TRBV5-1 to TRBJ2-2, with D perhaps TRBD2 (5 bases). Germline V gives CDR1 SGHRS, CDR2 YFSETQ. Trimming removed 0 bases at V and 5 bases at J, with 8 bases between. The CDR3 runs 14 residues. The CDR3 loop is CASSLGTLTGELFF. The CDR3 bases that were read are TGCGCCAGCAGCTTGGGGACTCTTACCGGGGAG.

Note on this clone: The read ends 3 residues early relative to the CDR3; the germline J gene fills the gap. J is TRBJ1-2 and V is TRBV7-9, with D perhaps TRBD1 (5 bases). Germline V gene lookup returns CDR1 SEHNR and CDR2 FQNEAQ (reference sequence). The CDR3 covers 14 residues. Partial CDR3 DNA: TGTGCCAGCACCAGCGGGGCAAGCTCCTACGAC. Its protein product is CASTSGASSYD. The CDR3 as a whole reads CASTSGASSYDYTF.

Regarding this clone: Read coverage stops 3 residues before the CDR3 terminus; the germline J gene supplies the remainder. The chain employs TRBV7-3 and TRBJ1-3, with 7 bases lining up with TRBD1. In germline, CDR1 is SGHTA, CDR2 FQGTGA. J was trimmed by 9 bases and V by 5 bases; bases with no gene match: 13. The CDR3 has 15 amino acids. This CDR3 reads CASSRDSKIYGTIYF. CDR3 bases read: TGTGCCAGCAGCCGGGACAGTAAGATCTATGGCACC.

Notes on this clone: The CDR3 extends 3 residues past the end of the read, so its final part is completed from the germline J gene. The sample holds other DNA sequences that translate to the same CDR3. This rearrangement joins TRBV6-1 to TRBJ1-1, with D possibly matching TRBD1 (6 bases). This CDR3 comprises 11 residues. CDR1 is MNHNS and CDR2 is SASEGT in the germline V gene. The CDR3 here is CASSEQTGAFF. CDR3 DNA (partial): TGTGCCAGCAGTGAACAGACAGGA.

As to this clone: The CDR3 goes on 3 residues after the read ends, and that part is filled in from the germline J gene. This sequence joins TRBV18 and TRBJ1-2; TRBD1 aligns across 7 bases. J was trimmed by 4 bases and V by 5 bases; bases with no gene match: 7. CDR1 KGHSH and CDR2 LQKENI come from the germline V gene. The CDR3 length is 14 residues. Here the CDR3 reads CASSSTGTVYGYTF. The CDR3 bases that were read are TGTGCCAGCTCATCAACCGGGACAGTCTATGGC.

Turning to this clone: The read ends 3 residues before the CDR3 terminus; that terminus is restored from the germline J gene. The chain combines TRBV2 with TRBJ1-4; D gene uncertain. The CDR3 is made up of 12 amino acids. Germline lookup yields CDR1 SNHLY and CDR2 FYNNEI. This chain's CDR3 is CASRNYNSPLFF. The sequenced part of the CDR3 DNA is TGTGCCAGCAGGAACTATAATTCACCA.

As to this clone: The read halts 3 residues ahead of the CDR3 end, with the missing end drawn from the germline J gene. This chain links TRBV19 with TRBJ1-2, with D perhaps TRBD1 (5 bases). CDR3 length equals 15 residues. Germline V gives CDR1 LNHDA, CDR2 SQIVND (reference sequence). Here the CDR3 reads CASSILGDRAYDYTF. CDR3 DNA, as far as it was read: TGTGCCAGTAGTATCTTGGGAGACAGAGCCTACGAC.

Concerning this clone itself: From the germline J gene comes the end of the CDR3, since the read stops 3 residues before it. The rearrangement links TRBV18 to TRBJ1-5; no reliable D call. CDR1 is KGHSH, CDR2 LQKENI, per germline. CDR3 size: 15 residues. V lost 6 bases and J lost 0, with 12 bases in between. CDR3 sequence reads: CASSAGVYSNQPQHF. The CDR3 DNA, read in part, is TGTGCCAGCTCGGCCGGGGTTTATAGCAATCAGCCC.

Notes on this clone: The read ends 3 residues before the CDR3 terminus; that terminus is restored from the germline J gene. The chain links TRBV19 to TRBJ2-2; 11 bases align to TRBD2. The CDR3 contains 15 residues. The germline V gene encodes CDR1 LNHDA and CDR2 SQIVND (reference sequence). After removal of 5 bases from V and 7 bases from J, the junction contained 6 bases not matched to a gene. Incomplete CDR3 DNA: TGTGCCAGTAGTCCCCTAGCGGGAGGAATCGGGGAG. Translation gives CASSPLAGGIGE. The whole CDR3 sequence is CASSPLAGGIGELFF.

Worth noting for this clone: Read data end 3 residues before the CDR3 end; the end is taken from the germline J gene. This chain connects TRBV12-3 or TRBV12-4 to TRBJ2-1, with TRBD2 matching over 7 bases. The CDR3 spans 17 residues. Trimming at V came to 2 bases and at J to 5 bases, leaving 12 bases not matched to a gene. The CDR3 here is CASSLSYWLADNNEQFF. Partial CDR3 DNA: TGTGCCAGCAGTTTATCTTATTGGCTAGCGGATAACAATGAG.

This chain's CDR3 is CASSEPGSVNNEQFF. The DNA read from the CDR3 is TGTGCCAGCAGTGAACCAGGGTCCGTTAACAATGAG. This sequence joins TRBV6-1 and TRBJ2-1; a possible D gene is TRBD1 (5 bases). The CDR3 end falls 3 residues outside the read, so it is completed with the germline J gene. Between the trimmed V and J ends, which lost 2 bases and 5 bases, there was a span of 13 bases. From germline, CDR1 is MNHNS and CDR2 SASEGT. The CDR3 totals 15 residues.

In regard to this clone: The CDR3 extends 3 residues past the end of the read, so its final part is completed from the germline J gene. The chain employs TRBV5-1 and TRBJ2-4; 7 bases are a match to TRBD1. J was trimmed by 7 bases and V by 0 bases; bases with no gene match: 7. This CDR3 comprises 15 residues. Germline V gene data show CDR1 as SGHRS and CDR2 as YFSETQ. The sequenced part of the CDR3 DNA is TGCGCCAGCAGCTTGGGGGGACAGCGAAGTAACATT. Its translation is CASSLGGQRSNI. The whole CDR3 is CASSLGGQRSNIQYF.

For this clone: The CDR3 end is not reached by the read, which stops 3 residues before it; the germline J gene fills it in. The chain joins TRBV5-1 to TRBJ2-2; TRBD2 agrees at 14 bases. The junction had 6 bases not matched to a gene; V was cut back by 4 bases and J by 4 bases. Germline CDR1 SGHRS, CDR2 YFSETQ. There are 17 residues in the CDR3. The CDR3 here is CASSLGLAGGITGELFF. CDR3 DNA (partial): TGCGCCAGCAGCCTCGGACTAGCGGGAGGTATCACCGGGGAG. Drawing the rest from reference TRBV5-1 and TRBJ2-2, the complete variable domain is KAGVTQTPRYLIKTRGQQVTLSCSPISGHRSVSWYQQTPGQGLQFLFEYFSETQRNKGNFPGRFSGRQFSNSRSEMNVSTLELGDSALYLCASSLGLAGGITGELFFGEGSRLTVL.

A remark on this clone: The CDR3 end lies 3 residues beyond the end of the read and is filled in from the germline J gene. This chain joins TRBV7-6 and TRBJ1-6; D gene unclear. CDR3 length: 11 amino acids. CDR1 and CDR2 from the germline V gene are SGHVS and FNYEAQ. Trimming removed 11 bases from V and 10 bases from J, with 12 bases in between. The CDR3 bases that were read are TGTGCCGCGACTCGGGTGTCACCC. It codes for CAATRVSP. The complete CDR3 protein is CAATRVSPLHF.

Turning to this clone: The read terminates 3 residues before the CDR3 end, so the remaining end is supplied by the germline J gene. The V gene is TRBV5-1, the J gene TRBJ1-2, with TRBD1 matching over 11 bases. The germline V gene has CDR1 SGHRS and CDR2 YFSETQ. The CDR3 spans 14 residues. CDR3 region: CASSVGTGGDGYTF. The CDR3 DNA, read in part, is TGCGCCAGCAGCGTAGGGACAGGGGGAGACGGC. The whole variable domain, remainder taken from reference TRBV5-1 and TRBJ1-2, is KAGVTQTPRYLIKTRGQQVTLSCSPISGHRSVSWYQQTPGQGLQFLFEYFSETQRNKGNFPGRFSGRQFSNSRSEMNVSTLELGDSALYLCASSVGTGGDGYTFGSGTRLTVV.

Notes on this clone: The CDR3 end falls 3 residues outside the read, so it is completed with the germline J gene. V is TRBV7-3 and J is TRBJ1-2; D not resolved. This CDR3 comprises 14 residues. From germline, CDR1 is SGHTA and CDR2 FQGTGA. Partial CDR3 DNA: TGTGCCAGCAGCTTAACCAGTGTTGGCAATGAC. Translating it yields CASSLTSVGND. The entire CDR3 is CASSLTSVGNDYTF.

As regards this clone: The CDR3 end falls 3 residues outside the read, so it is completed with the germline J gene. V usage is TRBV30 and J usage is TRBJ1-6, with D perhaps matching TRBD1 (6 bases). Germline CDR1 and CDR2: GTSNPN and SVGIG (reference sequence). V was pared by 3 bases and J by 11 bases, with 20 bases between. The CDR3 spans 15 residues. The CDR3 here is CAWRLPLDSRPPLHF. Incomplete CDR3 DNA: TGTGCCTGGAGACTCCCCTTGGACAGTAGGCCACCC.

As regards this clone: The read ends 3 residues early relative to the CDR3; the germline J gene fills the gap. The chain uses TRBV20-1 and TRBJ2-5; D unclear. The germline gives CDR1 DFQATT, CDR2 SNEGSKA (reference sequence). This CDR3 region has 11 residues. V lost 6 bases and J 1 base, leaving 6 bases between the germline ends. CDR3 DNA, as far as it was read: TGCAGTGCCCGGGTCCAAGAGACC. Protein: CSARVQET. The whole CDR3 protein is CSARVQETQYF.

CDR3 DNA (partial): TGCGCCAGCAGCCAAGAATTGCGGGAGTACGATACG. Encoded protein: CASSQELREYDT. In full, the CDR3 reads CASSQELREYDTQYF. This sequence joins TRBV4-1 and TRBJ2-3; 7 bases fit TRBD2. The read gets to within 3 residues of the CDR3 end, and the germline J gene fills in the rest. V lost 0 bases to trimming and J lost 6 bases; unmatched junction nucleotides: 6. The CDR3 loop spans 15 amino acids. Per germline, CDR1 MGHRA and CDR2 YSYEKL.

With respect to this clone: The CDR3 extends 3 residues past the end of the read, so its final part is completed from the germline J gene. The chain carries TRBV18 and TRBJ2-4, with D possibly matching TRBD1 (6 bases). This CDR3 has 13 amino acids. The V gene's germline CDR1 is KGHSH and CDR2 LQKENI. Partial CDR3 DNA: TGTGCCAGCTCACCACGGACAGACTATGGT. Residues: CASSPRTDYG. The whole CDR3 is CASSPRTDYGQYF.

Worth noting for this clone: The read terminates 3 residues before the CDR3 end, so the remaining end is supplied by the germline J gene. The chain couples TRBV10-3 to TRBJ1-2; 7 positions match TRBD1. Germline lookup yields CDR1 ENHRY and CDR2 SYGVKD. CDR3 length: 13 amino acids. The ends lost 4 bases at V and 2 bases at J; junction bases unmatched: 1. The CDR3 bases that were read are TGTGCCATCAGTGGGGGACAGAACTATGGC. It specifies CAISGGQNYG. The CDR3 as a whole reads CAISGGQNYGYTF.

The CDR3 reads CASGPTGGTETQYF. CDR3 bases read: TGTGCCAGCGGACCTACAGGGGGCACGGAGACC. The chain combines TRBV14 with TRBJ2-5; 9 positions match TRBD1. Sequencing ends 3 residues short of the CDR3 end; the germline J gene provides the rest. V lost 8 bases and J lost 5; bases outside the gene matches: 9. CDR1 SGHDN and CDR2 FVKESK come from the germline V gene. The CDR3 has 14 amino acids.

Comment on this clone: With the read ending 3 residues before the CDR3 end, the germline J gene is used to fill in that end. The chain has TRBV11-2 and TRBJ2-1; D remains ambiguous. V shed 5 bases and J shed 7 bases, with 15 bases lying between them. CDR1 and CDR2 (germline): SGHAT, FQNNGV. The CDR3 has 14 residues. The CDR3 is CASSLSRVWNEQFF. Incomplete CDR3 DNA: TGTGCCAGCAGCCTAAGCCGAGTGTGGAATGAG. Together with reference TRBV11-2 and TRBJ2-1, the CDR3 gives the full variable domain: EAGVAQSPRYKIIEKRQSVAFWCNPISGHATLYWYQQILGQGPKLLIQFQNNGVVDDSQLPKDRFSAERLKGVDSTLKIQPAKLEDSAVYLCASSLSRVWNEQFFGPGTRLTVL.

As for this clone: From the germline J gene comes the end of the CDR3, since the read stops 3 residues before it. The rearrangement joins TRBV2 to TRBJ1-2, with D possibly matching TRBD1 (6 bases). The ends were cut back, 9 bases at V and 5 bases at J, with 13 bases in the middle. The CDR3 runs 12 residues. Germline CDR1 reads SNHLY; CDR2 reads FYNNEI. The CDR3 bases that were read are TGTGCCAGTACTGGACAGATTTATGGC. Residues: CASTGQIYG. The complete CDR3 sequence is CASTGQIYGYTF.

As to this clone: Germline and junction disagree at one end, which may indicate a read error. The read terminates 3 residues before the CDR3 end, so the remaining end is supplied by the germline J gene. The sample holds other DNA sequences that translate to the same CDR3. The chain carries TRBV5-6 and TRBJ1-3, with unresolved D. CDR3 length equals 15 residues. Germline CDR1 reads SGHDT; CDR2 reads YYEEEE. CDR3 sequence reads: CASSLSGSPGNTIYF. The DNA read from the CDR3 is TGTGCCAGCAGCCTGAGCGGGTCGCCTGGAAACACG.

Comments on this clone: The CDR3 end is not reached by the read, which stops 3 residues before it; the germline J gene fills it in. The V and J genes are TRBV2 and TRBJ2-2; maybe TRBD2 (7 bases). Germline V CDR1 and CDR2: SNHLY, FYNNEI. The CDR3 extends over 18 amino acids. Deletions cut 3 bases from V and 2 bases from J, with 19 bases between. The CDR3 protein is CASSDRNRGGHNTGELFF. CDR3 bases read: TGTGCCAGCAGTGATCGGAATCGCGGGGGACATAACACCGGGGAG.

A word on this clone: Read coverage stops 3 residues before the CDR3 terminus; the germline J gene supplies the remainder. The rearrangement links TRBV19 to TRBJ2-5; D not certain. The ends were cut back, 9 bases at V and 0 bases at J, with 14 bases in the middle. The germline gives CDR1 LNHDA, CDR2 SQIVND (reference sequence). This CDR3 has 14 amino acids. The covered CDR3 bases are TGTGCCAGGCCCCCCACTATCGACCAAGAGACC. Amino acid sequence: CARPPTIDQET. The entire CDR3 is CARPPTIDQETQYF.

Of note for this clone: From the germline J gene comes the end of the CDR3, since the read stops 3 residues before it. The gene calls are TRBV6-4 and TRBJ1-6, with 9 bases identical to TRBD1. The CDR3 is 15 residues long. After removal of 0 bases from V and 6 bases from J, the junction contained 0 bases not matched to a gene. The germline gives CDR1 MRHNA, CDR2 SNTAGT. CDR3 loop: CASSDSGQGNSPLHF. The sequenced part of the CDR3 DNA is TGTGCCAGCAGTGACTCGGGACAGGGTAATTCACCC.

Concerning this clone: Read sequence stops 3 residues before the CDR3 end, and the germline J gene provides the missing end. V and J are TRBV5-6 and TRBJ2-6; D is uncertain. Trimming removed 4 bases from V and 2 bases from J, with 7 bases in between. Germline CDR1 and CDR2: SGHDT and YYEEEE. CDR3 length equals 14 residues. CDR3 residues: CASSRVPGANVLTF. Incomplete CDR3 DNA: TGTGCCAGCAGCCGCGTTCCTGGGGCCAACGTC.

In the case of this clone: The CDR3 goes on 3 residues after the read ends, and that part is filled in from the germline J gene. This chain uses TRBV20-1 with TRBJ2-2; TRBD1 matches at 8 bases. Germline V lookup: CDR1 DFQATT, CDR2 SNEGSKA (reference sequence). V was clipped by 3 bases and J by 4 bases; unmatched bases: 10. The CDR3 has 16 amino acids. Partial CDR3 DNA: TGCAGTGCTAGGGCAGGGGGCGCTTTGGTCACCGGGGAG. Translating it yields CSARAGGALVTGE. The entire CDR3 protein is CSARAGGALVTGELFF.

The covered CDR3 bases are TGTGCCAGCAGCTCCCCAACCCGTCCAATTAACAAGGGACTTCTGGATGAC. Amino acids: CASSSPTRPINKGLLDD. The whole CDR3 sequence is CASSSPTRPINKGLLDDYTF. The V gene is TRBV7-1, the J gene TRBJ1-2, with a possible D match to TRBD1 (5 bases). The sequenced fragment ends 3 residues before the CDR3 boundary, so the rest is inferred from the germline J gene. Being an ORF, TRBV7-1 has a function that is uncertain. The CDR3 runs to 20 residues.